These 27 T cell receptor beta chains were sequenced from one sample in a study of tumor-infiltrating lymphocytes in primary liver carcinoma. A primer in the constant region served to generate TCR beta cDNA from approximately 460 ng of total RNA. Library construction for TCR beta comprised three nested multiplex PCR rounds performed with slightly modified ARM-PCR. A C-beta reverse primer was combined with TRBV1-TRBV30 forward primers in the first two PCR rounds, and each round had 9 to 10 cycles. TCRdb processed the multiplex PCR reads anew with MiXCR; each CDR3 protein has one entry. The repertoire holds 150,000 to 200,000 distinct CDR3 sequences, with approximately 86% as singletons. Each 20-30 mg portion of unsorted bulk tissue served as the source for co-extraction of RNA and DNA. The source material was tumor tissue from primary liver carcinoma. The receptors were gathered from a middle-aged man with primary liver carcinoma and hepatitis B virus infection.

The chain carries TRBV6-6 and TRBJ1-1; perhaps TRBD1 as D (5 bases). This CDR3 has 13 amino acids. Trimming shortened V by 6 bases and J by 8 bases, and 16 bases separated the two germline ends. Germline CDR1 and CDR2: MNHNY and SVGAGI (reference sequence). The CDR3 DNA follows: TGTGCCAGCAGCGCATGGGGGACTACAGAAGCTTTCTTT. Encoded protein: CASSAWGTTEAFF.

Points on this clonotype: The junction shows a germline mismatch at one end, possibly a read error. V gene TRBV11-3 combines with J gene TRBJ2-1; no reliable D call. Germline V gene sequence: CDR1 SGHNT, CDR2 YENEEA. The CDR3 has 15 residues. The CDR3 region is CANSPLFGESDEQFF. The CDR3 DNA is TGTGCCAACAGCCCCCTCTTTGGTGAGAGCGATGAGCAGTTCTTC.

The chain is built from TRBV5-5 and TRBJ1-1, with D unclear. The CDR3 covers 13 residues. Per germline, CDR1 SGHKS and CDR2 YYEKEE (reference sequence). In nucleotides, the CDR3 is TGTGTCAGTACACATAGGGAGAACACTGAAGCTTTCTTT. Protein: CVSTHRENTEAFF.

As regards this clonotype: One base away lies a much larger clone, so this may be a sequencing read error. CDR3 sequence reads: CASSLGSNGFQYF. CDR3 DNA sequence: TGTGCCAGCAGTTTGGGTAGTAACGGGTTCCAGTACTTC. The V call is TRBV28, the J call TRBJ2-7, with unresolved D. CDR1 is MDHEN, CDR2 SYDVKM, per germline. The CDR3 consists of 13 residues. V was trimmed by 3 bases and J by 10 bases, leaving 16 bases between them.

As concerns this clonotype: An end of the junction does not agree with germline; a read error may underlie this. The genes are TRBV6-1 and TRBJ1-1, with a possible D match to TRBD1 (6 bases). Germline lookup yields CDR1 MNHNS and CDR2 SASEGT. This CDR3 is 14 amino acids long. The CDR3, as DNA: TGTACCAGCACTACACAGGGCGGGGACACTGAAGCTTTCTTT. Translating it yields CTSTTQGGDTEAFF.

On this clonotype: An end of the junction does not agree with germline; a read error may underlie this. The rearrangement links TRBV29-1 to TRBJ2-6; 14 nucleotides line up with TRBD2. The CDR3 is 18 amino acids. Germline CDR1 is SQVTM and CDR2 is ANQGSEA. This chain's CDR3 is CNVRGTSGSLSEANVLTF. The CDR3 DNA sequence: TGCAACGTTAGAGGGACTAGCGGGAGCCTCTCTGAGGCCAACGTCCTGACTTTC.

Regarding this clonotype: Compared with germline, one end of the junction differs, possibly owing to a read error. The chain recombines TRBV28 with TRBJ2-1, with 10 nucleotides matching TRBD2. Germline values: CDR1 MDHEN, CDR2 SYDVKM. This CDR3 has 16 residues. The CDR3 reads CASITPERGGYNEQFF. The CDR3 DNA follows: TGTGCCAGCATCACACCGGAGCGGGGGGGCTACAATGAGCAATTCTTC. Based on the CDR3 plus reference TRBV28 and TRBJ2-1, the full variable domain is DVKVTQSSRYLVKRTGEKVFLECVQDMDHENMFWYRQDPGLGLRLIYFSYDVKMKEKGDIPEGYSVSREKKERFSLILESASTNQTSMYLCASITPERGGYNEQFFGPGTRLTVL.

This chain uses TRBV6-1 with TRBJ2-2; D might be TRBD2 (5 bases). The CDR3 spans 15 residues. V dropped 7 bases and J dropped 7 bases, with 19 bases sitting between them. CDR1 and CDR2 (germline): MNHNS, SASEGT. CDR3 amino acids: CASTPIRGVIGELFF. The CDR3 bases are TGTGCCAGCACTCCGATTCGGGGAGTCATCGGGGAGCTGTTTTTT.

Details on this clonotype: One junction end disagrees with the germline gene, perhaps due to a read error. The rearrangement joins TRBV11-1 to TRBJ2-5; D perhaps matches TRBD2 (5 bases). The CDR3 is made up of 17 amino acids. Looked up from germline, CDR1 is SGHAT and CDR2 is FQDESV (reference sequence). The CDR3: CASSQAASRRTDETHYF. The DNA for the CDR3 is TGCGCCAGCAGCCAAGCGGCTAGCAGGAGGACTGACGAGACCCACTACTTC.

Notes on this clonotype: A junction end diverges from the germline sequence, so it may reflect a read error. The V call is TRBV6-5, the J call TRBJ2-5; D perhaps matches TRBD2 (6 bases). The CDR3 is 14 amino acids. Germline assignment: CDR1 MNHEY and CDR2 SVGAGI. The CDR3 nucleotides are TGTGTCAGCAGCTCCCTAGGTGGCTCGGGAGCCCAGTACTTC. It specifies CVSSSLGGSGAQYF.

V usage is TRBV6-6 and J usage is TRBJ1-6, with unresolved D. V gave up 7 bases and J gave up 11 bases, with 15 bases separating them. This CDR3 has 13 amino acids. Germline V gene lookup returns CDR1 MNHNY and CDR2 SVGAGI (reference sequence). For the CDR3, the DNA is TGTGCCAGCATTAATACAAGAATTCCACCCCTCCACTTT. Amino acid sequence: CASINTRIPPLHF.

On this clonotype: One base away lies a much larger clone, so this may be a sequencing read error. The genes are TRBV28 and TRBJ1-5; D remains ambiguous. CDR3 length equals 13 residues. Germline assignment: CDR1 MDHEN and CDR2 SYDVKM. DNA of the CDR3: TGTACCAGCACACCGGGTTGGGGTCAGCCCCAGCATTTT. Translation: CTSTPGWGQPQHF.

The chain carries TRBV29-1 and TRBJ2-1; weak D call: TRBD2 (6 bases). The V end was cut by 7 bases, the J end by 8 bases, with 15 bases between. CDR1 and CDR2 from the germline V gene are SQVTM and ANQGSEA. The CDR3 length is 12 residues. CDR3 nucleotides: TGCAGCGGGGTATGGGGGGTCGATGAGCAGTTCTTC. Protein product: CSGVWGVDEQFF.

The chain couples TRBV5-6 to TRBJ1-2; possible D gene TRBD1, 6 bases. The CDR3 is made up of 16 amino acids. From germline, CDR1 is SGHDT and CDR2 YYEEEE. V was shortened by 3 bases and J by 4 bases, with 19 bases between the two germline ends. The CDR3 DNA reads as TGTGCCAGCAGCTCCCGTGACAGGATTGTCAGCTATGGCTACACCTTC. Its translation is CASSSRDRIVSYGYTF.

This clonotype has just a few counts. Germline is not matched at one junction end, which may reflect a read error. The chain has TRBV29-1 and TRBJ2-3; 14 bases align to TRBD2. Germline CDR1 reads SQVTM; CDR2 reads ANQGSEA. CDR3 length: 14 residues. CDR3 amino acids: CSVATSGRGDMQYF. CDR3 bases: TGTAGCGTCGCGACTAGCGGGAGGGGGGATATGCAGTATTTT.

As concerns this clonotype: A clone one base away is much larger, so this may be a read error. The genes are TRBV7-2 and TRBJ2-2, with D possibly called TRBD1 or TRBD2 (5 bases each). The CDR3 is 15 amino acids. Deletions cut 7 bases from V and 3 bases from J, with 15 bases between. Per the germline V gene, CDR1 is SGHTA and CDR2 is FQGNSA. In DNA, the CDR3 is TGTGCCAGCAACGGGACGAGTTCGTACACCGGGGAGCTGTTTTTT. Translated: CASNGTSSYTGELFF.

The V and J genes are TRBV11-1 and TRBJ2-3; D not resolved. V lost 4 bases and J 1 base, leaving 24 bases between the germline ends. CDR3 length equals 19 residues. In germline, CDR1 is SGHAT, CDR2 FQDESV (reference sequence). The CDR3 here is CASSSSGRSVGARTDTQYF. CDR3 DNA: TGTGCCAGCAGCTCTAGTGGAAGGTCTGTTGGAGCCCGCACAGATACGCAGTATTTT.

This clonotype was picked up many times. V and J are TRBV6-5 and TRBJ1-4; 9 nucleotides line up with TRBD1. Germline CDR1 and CDR2: MNHEY and SVGAGI. Trimming took 7 bases from V and 3 from J; bases not matched to a gene: 6. CDR3 size: 15 residues. In DNA form, the CDR3 reads TGTGCCAGCACCGCACAGGGGGCGGCTAATGAAAAACTGTTTTTT. This translates into CASTAQGAANEKLFF.

The table lists this clonotype with a count of one. Sequence at one end of the junction differs from germline and may be a read error. The chain is built from TRBV5-4 and TRBJ1-1; TRBD1 is a possible D gene (6 bases). The length of the CDR3 is 14 residues. The germline gives CDR1 SGHNT, CDR2 YYREEE (reference sequence). The CDR3 loop reads CANSLKGGTTEAFF. CDR3 nucleotide sequence: TGTGCCAACAGCTTAAAAGGGGGGACCACTGAAGCTTTCTTT.

A remark on this clonotype: At one boundary the junction diverges from the germline segment, which might be a read error. The J gene is TRBJ2-1, the V gene TRBV6-1, with 8 bases lining up with TRBD2. Germline-derived CDR1 and CDR2 are MNHNS and SASEGT. CDR3 size: 16 residues. The CDR3 is CASSDRPGTSSNEQIF. Here the CDR3 DNA reads TGTGCCAGCAGTGACCGCCCCGGGACTAGTAGCAATGAGCAGATCTTC.

The chain recombines TRBV11-2 with TRBJ2-5; possible D gene TRBD1, 6 bases. Trimming took 5 bases from V and 10 from J, leaving 23 bases between them. The CDR3 totals 15 residues. The germline V gene encodes CDR1 SGHAT and CDR2 FQNNGV. This CDR3 is CASSPRSASGVIQYF. Written as DNA, the CDR3 is TGTGCCAGCAGCCCCAGGTCAGCCTCAGGGGTGATCCAGTACTTC.

This clonotype was found once. Given a much more abundant clone one base away, this may be a read error. The chain recombines TRBV28 with TRBJ2-5; no definite D call. Trimming left V 6 bases short and J 0 bases short, with 11 bases between. Germline V gives CDR1 MDHEN, CDR2 SYDVKM. This CDR3 region has 14 residues. This chain's CDR3 is CASRPEAYQETQYF. CDR3 nucleotide sequence: TGTGCCAGCAGACCTGAGGCGTACCAAGAGACCCAGTACTTC.

Turning to this clonotype: The junction and the germline gene differ at one end; a read error may be behind it. The V gene is TRBV28, the J gene TRBJ1-2; no firm D call. The CDR3 spans 13 residues. Germline assignment: CDR1 MDHEN and CDR2 SYDVKM. This CDR3 reads CASNLMVSYGYTF. The CDR3 DNA follows: TGTGCCAGCAATTTAATGGTAAGCTATGGCTACACCTTC.

About this clonotype itself: A read error may account for a junction end that differs from germline. This chain uses TRBV29-1 with TRBJ2-1; TRBD1 or TRBD2 may be the D gene (6 bases each). Germline values: CDR1 SQVTM, CDR2 ANQGSEA. The CDR3 extends over 11 amino acids. The CDR3 sequence is CNGGSGSEQFF. The CDR3 DNA is TGCAACGGGGGCTCGGGAAGTGAGCAGTTCTTT.

There are many counts of this clonotype. The chain recombines TRBV30 with TRBJ1-1; D not certain. Trimming left V 8 bases short and J 0 bases short, with 10 bases between. CDR3 size: 12 residues. Per the germline V gene, CDR1 is GTSNPN and CDR2 is SVGIG (reference sequence). The DNA of the CDR3 is TGTGCCGGAGGGAAGATGAACACTGAAGCTTTCTTT. It yields the protein CAGGKMNTEAFF.

Note on this clonotype: The conserved phenylalanine or tryptophan is not found at the CDR3 terminus, so this likely reflects a read error. This sequence joins TRBV29-1 and TRBJ2-1; perhaps TRBD1 as D (5 bases). With 8 bases removed from V and 5 bases from J, the gap between germline ends came to 16 bases. This CDR3 is 13 amino acids long. Germline-derived CDR1 and CDR2 are SQVTM and ANQGSEA. This chain's CDR3 is CSYSWTSNNEQFL. For the CDR3, the DNA is TGCAGCTACTCCTGGACAAGTAACAATGAGCAGTTCTTA.

A word on this clonotype: A much larger clonotype is one base distant, so this may be a read error. The chain employs TRBV5-1 and TRBJ2-5; D gene ambiguous. Germline CDR1 and CDR2: SGHRS and YFSETQ. The CDR3 is 13 amino acids. Trimming took 4 bases from V and 5 from J, leaving 12 bases between them. This CDR3 reads CASSEDLRETQYF. DNA of the CDR3: TGCGCCAGCAGCGAGGACCTCCGGGAGACCCAGTACTTC.